This T cell receptor beta chain emerged from a study of identical twins. General study points: Beta out-of-frame sequences showed weaker excess twin sharing.

Between the trimmed V and J ends, which lost 2 bases and 2 bases, there was a span of 21 bases. Germline V gene lookup returns CDR1 SQVTM and CDR2 ANQGSEA. CDR3 length equals 17 residues. TCRdb re-called the 5' RACE reads with MiXCR, one entry per CDR3 protein. The sample yields around 280,000 distinct CDR3 sequences, roughly 8.6% seen once. This clonotype was counted between two and nine times. What it recognizes is unknown. These same records also appear under a second study, on yellow fever vaccine responses in identical twins. From that report: The T cell response to vaccination in identical twins was reportedly partly convergent and partly personalized.

The rearrangement joins TRBV29-1 to TRBJ1-1; D possibly corresponds to TRBD1 (6 bases). The sample was memory (CD45RO+) T cells sorted from blood. This receptor was taken from a woman aged 18-29 years in good health. The CDR3 nucleotides read TGCAGCGTTGAAAAGCCCCTCCGGACAGAACTTAACACTGAAGCTTTCTTT. It encodes CSVEKPLRTELNTEAFF.